This TCR beta chain was identified in a study of naive CD8 T cells in extremely preterm neonates. Background on the study: The methods list adults as 20-50 years; the abstract says 25-50.

Between the trimmed V and J ends, which lost 1 base and 0 bases, there was a span of 15 bases. The germline CDR1 and CDR2 sequences are SGHAT and FQNNGV. The CDR3 length is 18 residues. Profiling relied on immunoSEQ multiplex PCR, and the TCRdb table lists in-frame clones only, not all of them. The repertoire holds about 7,900 clones, with approximately 98% as singletons. Sample: naive CD8+ T cells from blood. This chain uses TRBV11-2 with TRBJ2-2; weak D call: TRBD1 (6 bases). The sequence came from a human donor in good health. As DNA, the CDR3 is TGTGCCAGCAGCTTAGGGTTTTTGGGGGACACGAACACCGGGGAGCTGTTTTTT. Translating it yields CASSLGFLGDTNTGELFF.